What follows are 18 T cell receptor beta chains derived from one specimen sequenced in a study of identical twins. TCRdb reprocessed the 5' RACE reads via MiXCR and lists one record per CDR3 protein. The table has around 650,000 distinct CDR3 sequences, 7.1% seen once. This same sample was also taken into another study, of yellow fever vaccine responses in identical twins.

Material for sequencing was PBMCs. Receptors originate from a woman in her late teens or twenties in good health.

This clonotype came up a few times. The chain links TRBV6-5 to TRBJ1-2, with a possible D match to TRBD1 (6 bases). V was pared by 0 bases and J by 4 bases, with 18 bases between. CDR3 size: 17 residues. CDR1 and CDR2 from the germline V gene are MNHEY and SVGAGI. CDR3 loop: CASSYSSRGSFVYGYTF. Here the CDR3 DNA reads TGTGCCAGCAGTTACTCATCCAGGGGATCCTTTGTCTATGGCTACACCTTC.

This clonotype was seen ten or more times. This chain uses TRBV5-1 with TRBJ1-3; D may be TRBD1 (5 bases). CDR1 and CDR2 from the germline V gene are SGHRS and YFSETQ. Deletions cut 2 bases from V and 3 bases from J, with 12 bases between. This CDR3 has 15 residues. CDR3 loop: CASSFTGTDGNTIYF. In nucleotides, the CDR3 is TGCGCCAGCAGCTTCACCGGGACCGATGGAAACACCATATATTTT.

The genes are TRBV28 and TRBJ1-1, with D maybe TRBD1 (6 bases). Germline assignment: CDR1 MDHEN and CDR2 SYDVKM. V dropped 6 bases and J dropped 3 bases, with 17 bases sitting between them. The CDR3 is 15 amino acids. The chain's CDR3 is CASRRRGGSDTEAFF. Written as DNA, the CDR3 is TGTGCCAGCAGGCGTCGGGGGGGCAGTGACACTGAAGCTTTCTTT.

This clonotype came up many times. The chain combines TRBV10-3 with TRBJ2-1; TRBD1 matches at 8 bases. V was pared by 6 bases and J by 3 bases, with 1 base of the junction left unmatched. The CDR3 runs to 13 residues. CDR1 is ENHRY and CDR2 is SYGVKD in the germline V gene. The CDR3: CAIRDRVYNEQFF. In DNA, the CDR3 is TGTGCCATCAGGGACAGGGTCTACAATGAGCAGTTCTTC.

At least ten counts were recorded for this clonotype. This chain links TRBV28 with TRBJ2-1, with 9 bases fitting TRBD2. In germline, CDR1 is MDHEN, CDR2 SYDVKM. J gave up 2 bases and V 7 bases, and 9 bases lay outside the gene matches. The CDR3 extends over 16 amino acids. The CDR3 DNA sequence: TGTGCCAGCATCCATAGCGGGAGCAGGACCTACAATGAGCAGTTCTTC. The encoded protein is CASIHSGSRTYNEQFF.

This clonotype was seen a handful of times. The rearrangement uses TRBV7-2 and TRBJ2-7; 7 nucleotides match TRBD1. Trimming took 1 base from V and 6 from J; bases not matched to a gene: 6. The CDR3 length is 14 residues. Germline assignment: CDR1 SGHTA and CDR2 FQGNSA. CDR3 sequence reads: CASSLGFDRAEQYF. DNA of the CDR3: TGTGCCAGCAGCTTAGGTTTCGACAGGGCCGAGCAGTACTTC.

In its sample, this clonotype was seen a few times. The chain uses TRBV18 and TRBJ1-1, with TRBD1 as a possible D gene (6 bases). The ends were cut back, 2 bases at V and 4 bases at J, with 20 bases in the middle. This CDR3 is built from 17 residues. Germline CDR1 reads KGHSH; CDR2 reads LQKENI. CDR3 bases: TGTGCCAGCTCACCATCGGCGGGGGCCCTATCCCCCACTGAAGCTTTCTTT. The encoded protein is CASSPSAGALSPTEAFF.

This clonotype was detected a few times. The gene calls are TRBV5-1 and TRBJ2-7; D unresolved. V was clipped by 6 bases and J by 6 bases, with 7 bases between them. The CDR3 extends over 10 amino acids. From germline, CDR1 is SGHRS and CDR2 YFSETQ. The CDR3 protein is CASKSCEQYF. CDR3 DNA sequence: TGCGCCAGCAAGTCGTGCGAGCAGTACTTC.

This clonotype was recorded at least ten times. This sequence joins TRBV28 and TRBJ2-5; the D gene is possibly TRBD1 (6 bases). Germline loops: CDR1 MDHEN, CDR2 SYDVKM. The CDR3 has 14 residues. V was trimmed by 5 bases and J by 2 bases, leaving 12 bases between them. CDR3 nucleotides: TGTGCCAGCAGTCAGTGGGACAAACAAGAGACCCAGTACTTC. The encoded protein is CASSQWDKQETQYF. Full variable domain (remainder filled in from reference TRBV28 and TRBJ2-5): DVKVTQSSRYLVKRTGEKVFLECVQDMDHENMFWYRQDPGLGLRLIYFSYDVKMKEKGDIPEGYSVSREKKERFSLILESASTNQTSMYLCASSQWDKQETQYFGPGTRLLVL.

There are a few counts of this clonotype. The junction departs from germline at one end; a sequencing error may be responsible. The rearrangement links TRBV5-1 to TRBJ2-1, with 7 bases identical to TRBD2. From germline, CDR1 is SGHRS and CDR2 YFSETQ. The CDR3 is made up of 16 amino acids. CDR3 in DNA: TGCGCCAGCAGTTTGGTGGGGGGAGGGCCGAGAAATGAGCAGTTCTTC. Its translation: CASSLVGGGPRNEQFF. The variable domain in full, completed from reference TRBV5-1 and TRBJ2-1, reads KAGVTQTPRYLIKTRGQQVTLSCSPISGHRSVSWYQQTPGQGLQFLFEYFSETQRNKGNFPGRFSGRQFSNSRSEMNVSTLELGDSALYLCASSLVGGGPRNEQFFGPGTRLTVL.

The V call is TRBV5-1, the J call TRBJ2-7; 9 bases fit TRBD2. CDR3 size: 14 residues. Germline values: CDR1 SGHRS, CDR2 YFSETQ. The J segment lost 7 bases and the V segment lost 2 bases, leaving 7 bases of the junction unmatched. The CDR3 sequence is CASSFAGGPGEQYF. CDR3 in DNA: TGCGCCAGCAGCTTTGCGGGAGGGCCTGGTGAGCAGTACTTC.

This clonotype has just a few counts. The chain is built from TRBV7-9 and TRBJ2-6, with 9 bases matching TRBD1. CDR3 length: 15 residues. The V segment lost 9 bases and the J segment 4 bases; nucleotides outside the gene matches: 7. Germline CDR1 SEHNR, CDR2 FQNEAQ (reference sequence). CDR3 loop: CASPQGALGANVLTF. Written as DNA, the CDR3 is TGTGCCAGTCCACAGGGGGCGTTAGGGGCCAACGTCCTGACTTTC.

This clonotype was recorded a few times. CDR3 sequence: CASSLISSRDQPQHF. CDR3 DNA: TGTGCCAGCAGTTTGATTAGTTCGAGGGATCAGCCCCAGCATTTT. J is TRBJ1-5 and V is TRBV12-3 or TRBV12-4; no firm D call. There are 15 residues in the CDR3. V was clipped by 3 bases and J by 5 bases, with 14 bases between them.

This clonotype has a count of ten or more. V usage is TRBV7-9 and J usage is TRBJ2-1; D remains unclear. The CDR3 is 12 amino acids. Germline assignment: CDR1 SEHNR and CDR2 FQNEAQ (reference sequence). Trimming took off 5 bases at V and 8 bases at J, with 10 bases between the two ends. The CDR3 loop reads CASSGSQHEQFF. The CDR3 nucleotides are TGTGCCAGCAGCGGTAGCCAGCATGAGCAGTTCTTC.

This clonotype was seen a few times. CDR3 nucleotides: TGTGCCATCACCTCGCGGGAGGCGAGCACAGATACGCAGTATTTT. This sequence encodes CAITSREASTDTQYF. The chain has TRBV10-3 and TRBJ2-3; 8 nucleotides match TRBD2. CDR1 is ENHRY, CDR2 SYGVKD, per germline. The CDR3 runs to 15 residues. V lost 7 bases, J lost 0 bases, and 6 bases stayed unmatched.

This clonotype was detected only a few times. This chain uses TRBV20-1 with TRBJ1-2; D may be TRBD1 (5 bases). CDR1 DFQATT and CDR2 SNEGSKA come from the germline V gene (reference sequence). This CDR3 is built from 13 residues. V was pared by 4 bases and J by 5 bases, with 14 bases between. CDR3 residues: CSATHGGNYGYTF. Written as DNA, the CDR3 is TGCAGTGCTACCCACGGGGGGAATTATGGCTACACCTTC.

This clonotype was observed once. This chain uses TRBV10-3 with TRBJ1-2, with TRBD1 as a possible D gene (5 bases). The germline CDR1 and CDR2 sequences are ENHRY and SYGVKD. The CDR3 contains 13 residues. The ends were cut back, 7 bases at V and 2 bases at J, with 11 bases in the middle. CDR3 nucleotide sequence: TGTGCCATCAATCCGACAGTAAACTATGGCTACACCTTC. Translated, it gives CAINPTVNYGYTF.

This clonotype was counted at least ten times. The V call is TRBV3-1, the J call TRBJ1-1; D unresolved. V was cut by 1 base and J by 5 bases, with 11 bases left in between. CDR1 LGHDT and CDR2 YNNKEL come from the germline V gene (reference sequence). This CDR3 has 14 amino acids. The DNA for the CDR3 is TGTGCCAGCAGCCAAGGAGGTTCGCGGACTGAAGCTTTCTTT. Protein sequence: CASSQGGSRTEAFF.